The 7 T cell receptor beta chains below were found in one sample sequenced in a study of cytotoxic CD8 clonotypes in ibrutinib-treated CLL (dated by TCRdb to about 2021). The protocol used for the library was the immunoSEQ multiplex PCR assay. TCRdb took this table from immuneACCESS and kept in-frame rearrangements with V and J called. Such tables lack part of the clones; where checked against another copy, unresolved V genes explain under half of the gap, and the rest is unexplained. Here the sample has fewer than 400,000 clones; approximately 67% occur a single time. The ten top clones hold 6% to 6.5% of the sample. Material: PBMCs, obtained after 36 months of ibrutinib treatment. The receptors come from a human donor with chronic lymphocytic leukemia.

V and J are TRBV19 and TRBJ2-7; D perhaps matches TRBD1 (5 bases). The CDR3 spans 13 residues. V was shortened by 3 bases and J by 3 bases, with 9 bases between the two germline ends. Germline CDR1 is LNHDA and CDR2 is SQIVND (reference sequence). The CDR3 sequence is CASSMYQGYEQYF. CDR3 bases: TGTGCCAGTAGTATGTACCAGGGCTACGAGCAGTACTTC. The full variable domain, in which reference TRBV19 and TRBJ2-7 provide the parts outside the CDR3, is DGGITQSPKYLFRKEGQNVTLSCEQNLNHDAMYWYRQDPGQGLRLIYYSQIVNDFQKGDIAEGYSVSREKKESFPLTVTSAQKNPTAFYLCASSMYQGYEQYFGPGTRLTVT.

The chain employs TRBV5-6 and TRBJ2-7; the match to TRBD1 covers 10 bases. The CDR3 has 13 amino acids. Germline CDR1 SGHDT, CDR2 YYEEEE. Trimming cost V 4 bases and J 5 bases; bases outside gene matches: 3. The DNA for the CDR3 is TGTGCCAGCAGCAGGGACAGGGGACACGAGCAGTACTTC. This sequence encodes CASSRDRGHEQYF.

This clone came up a few times. The chain carries TRBV9 and TRBJ2-2; 9 bases are a match to TRBD2. The CDR3 extends over 15 amino acids. CDR1 and CDR2 from the germline V gene are SGDLS and YYNGEE. The V gene end was trimmed by 7 bases and the J gene end by 2 bases; junction bases not matched to a gene: 6. The CDR3 DNA reads TGTGCCAGCCAAAGACTAGCGGCTAACACCGGGGAGCTGTTTTTT. This translates into CASQRLAANTGELFF.

The CDR3 spells CSVEVPTATYEQYF. CDR3 sequence (DNA): TGCAGCGTTGAAGTTCCTACGGCTACCTACGAGCAGTACTTC. The J gene is TRBJ2-7, the V gene TRBV29-1; unclear D gene. Germline V lookup: CDR1 SQVTM, CDR2 ANQGSEA. CDR3 length: 14 residues. Deletions cut 1 base from V and 2 bases from J, with 12 bases between.

The rearrangement links TRBV5-1 to TRBJ1-4, with D possibly being TRBD1 (5 bases). V was trimmed by 2 bases and J by 4 bases, leaving 21 bases between them. The CDR3 is 18 residues long. The germline V gene encodes CDR1 SGHRS and CDR2 YFSETQ. This CDR3 reads CASSFAFPGTGVNEKLFF. CDR3 coding DNA: TGCGCCAGCAGCTTCGCCTTTCCGGGGACGGGTGTTAATGAAAAACTGTTTTTT. Full variable domain (missing parts from reference TRBV5-1 and TRBJ1-4): KAGVTQTPRYLIKTRGQQVTLSCSPISGHRSVSWYQQTPGQGLQFLFEYFSETQRNKGNFPGRFSGRQFSNSRSEMNVSTLELGDSALYLCASSFAFPGTGVNEKLFFGSGTQLSVL.

The chain recombines TRBV5-1 with TRBJ1-6; 7 positions agree with TRBD1. Trimming took 4 bases from V and 5 from J; bases not matched to a gene: 3. This CDR3 region has 14 residues. The germline V gene encodes CDR1 SGHRS and CDR2 YFSETQ. The CDR3 loop is CASSPGTDNSPLHF. The CDR3 coding sequence is TGCGCCAGCAGCCCTGGGACAGATAATTCACCCCTCCACTTT. Using reference TRBV5-1 and TRBJ1-6 for the parts outside the CDR3, the full variable domain is KAGVTQTPRYLIKTRGQQVTLSCSPISGHRSVSWYQQTPGQGLQFLFEYFSETQRNKGNFPGRFSGRQFSNSRSEMNVSTLELGDSALYLCASSPGTDNSPLHFGNGTRLTVT.

J is TRBJ1-2 and V is TRBV18; 10 nucleotides line up with TRBD1. Germline V gene data show CDR1 as KGHSH and CDR2 as LQKENI. The length of the CDR3 is 15 residues. With 5 bases clipped from V and 8 bases from J, the junction kept 11 bases outside the gene matches. The CDR3 here is CASSSNPGQGRGYTF. CDR3 coding DNA: TGTGCCAGCTCATCAAATCCGGGACAGGGGCGCGGCTACACCTTC.